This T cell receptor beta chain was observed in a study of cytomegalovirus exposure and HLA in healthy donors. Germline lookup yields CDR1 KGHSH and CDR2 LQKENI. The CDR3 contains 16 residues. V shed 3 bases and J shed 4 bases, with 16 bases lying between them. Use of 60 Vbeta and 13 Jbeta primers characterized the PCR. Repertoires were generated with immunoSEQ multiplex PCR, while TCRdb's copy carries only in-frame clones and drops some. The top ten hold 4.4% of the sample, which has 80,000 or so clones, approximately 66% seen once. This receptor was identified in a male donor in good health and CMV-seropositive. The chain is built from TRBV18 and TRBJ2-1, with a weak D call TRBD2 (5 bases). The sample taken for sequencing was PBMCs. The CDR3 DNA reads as TGTGCCAGCTCACCCGTTCTGAGCGGAGCGTACAATGAGCAGTTCTTC. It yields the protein CASSPVLSGAYNEQFF.